What follows describes a single T cell receptor (beta chain). Measured with immunoSEQ multiplex PCR; TCRdb has only the in-frame clones, and not every one. The data hold about 48,000 clones, with approximately 95% observed a single time. This sample was taken from a study of T cell changes during pregnancy in multiple sclerosis. V shed 4 bases, J shed 1 base, and the junction held 19 bases outside the gene matches. Germline V CDR1 and CDR2: SGHNT, YYREEE (reference sequence). The CDR3 contains 19 residues. The material sequenced was CD4+ T cells from peripheral blood mononuclear cells, taken in the first trimester of pregnancy. V usage is TRBV5-4 and J usage is TRBJ1-2; 7 nucleotides match TRBD1. The clonotype originates from a female donor with multiple sclerosis, enrolled in a pregnancy study. The CDR3 DNA follows: TGTGCCAGCAGCCAACCTCGGGACCGAGGGGGCGCGGGTAACTATGGCTACACCTTC. It specifies CASSQPRDRGGAGNYGYTF.